The 31 T cell receptor beta chains listed next were all sequenced from one sample in a study of blood T cell repertoires in COVID-19. Profiling relied on immunoSEQ multiplex PCR, and the TCRdb table lists in-frame clones only, not all of them. The sample includes approximately 130,000 clones, roughly 86% of them seen just once. Sequenced: peripheral blood. These receptors were collected from a human donor in a cohort sampled during active COVID-19.

The V call is TRBV11-2, the J call TRBJ2-1; D is unclear. The CDR3 contains 13 residues. Between the trimmed V and J ends, which lost 3 bases and 10 bases, there was a span of 13 bases. Per the germline V gene, CDR1 is SGHAT and CDR2 is FQNNGV. The CDR3 loop reads CASSFGLVGEQFF. The CDR3 nucleotides are TGTGCCAGCAGCTTTGGCCTCGTCGGGGAGCAGTTCTTC.

CDR3 nucleotide sequence: TGTGCCAGCAGCCTACGGGATACGCAGTATTTT. Its protein is CASSLRDTQYF. V is TRBV7-6 and J is TRBJ2-3; D uncertain. This CDR3 is built from 11 residues. V was shortened by 5 bases and J by 6 bases, with 6 bases between the two germline ends. Germline CDR1 reads SGHVS; CDR2 reads FNYEAQ. Drawing the rest from reference TRBV7-6 and TRBJ2-3, the complete variable domain is GAGVSQSPRYKVTKRGQDVALRCDPISGHVSLYWYRQALGQGPEFLTYFNYEAQQDKSGLPNDRFSAERPEGSISTLTIQRTEQRDSAMYRCASSLRDTQYFGPGTRLTVL.

This clone has just one count. The V call is TRBV5-4, the J call TRBJ2-7; 10 bases line up with TRBD2. V trimming: 4 bases; J trimming: 2 bases; junction bases outside the gene matches: 9. This CDR3 region has 16 residues. Germline V CDR1 and CDR2: SGHNT, YYREEE (reference sequence). CDR3: CASSPGLAVAPYEQYF. The CDR3 DNA sequence: TGTGCCAGCAGCCCCGGACTAGCGGTTGCTCCCTACGAGCAGTACTTC.

This clone came up a few times. The genes are TRBV2 and TRBJ1-1, with unresolved D. The CDR3 runs to 12 residues. CDR1 and CDR2 (germline): SNHLY, FYNNEI. Trimming removed 6 bases from V and 0 bases from J, with 5 bases in between. The CDR3: CASRLLNTEAFF. The CDR3, as DNA: TGTGCCAGCAGACTTCTGAACACTGAAGCTTTCTTT.

This clone was seen a few times. This sequence joins TRBV3-1 (or the pseudogene TRBV3-2) and TRBJ1-1, with D possibly matching TRBD1 (6 bases). Trimming stripped 1 base from V and 3 bases from J, with 12 bases between. Germline values: CDR1 LGHDT, CDR2 YNNKEL (reference sequence). This CDR3 contains 15 residues. This chain's CDR3 is CASSQGGGADTEAFF. The CDR3 bases are TGTGCCAGCAGCCAAGGCGGGGGGGCGGACACTGAAGCTTTCTTT.

The V gene is TRBV15, the J gene TRBJ1-2; the match to TRBD1 covers 7 bases. J lost 2 bases, V lost 1 base, and 1 base had no gene match. Germline assignment: CDR1 LNHNV and CDR2 YYDKDF (reference sequence). The CDR3 consists of 14 residues. Here the CDR3 DNA reads TGTGCCACCAGCAGAGGACAGGGAAACTATGGCTACACCTTC. Translation: CATSRGQGNYGYTF.

The rearrangement joins TRBV5-1 to TRBJ1-1; weak D call: TRBD1 (5 bases). The length of the CDR3 is 13 residues. Trimming removed 0 bases at V and 6 bases at J, with 9 bases between. Germline-derived CDR1 and CDR2 are SGHRS and YFSETQ. Here the CDR3 reads CASSLDGGAEAFF. In DNA form, the CDR3 reads TGCGCCAGCAGCTTGGACGGGGGTGCTGAAGCTTTCTTT.

The chain carries TRBV18 and TRBJ1-2; TRBD1 matches at 9 bases. V shed 0 bases, J shed 0 bases, and the junction held 14 bases outside the gene matches. Per germline, CDR1 KGHSH and CDR2 LQKENI. This CDR3 spans 20 amino acids. CDR3 in amino acids: CASSPPPYRTGVKANYGYTF. The CDR3 bases are TGTGCCAGCTCACCACCGCCATACCGGACAGGGGTCAAAGCTAACTATGGCTACACCTTC.

This clone was seen more than once but under ten times. The rearrangement links TRBV5-1 to TRBJ2-6; a weak D match, TRBD1 (7 bases). This CDR3 is built from 15 residues. V was trimmed by 6 bases and J by 3 bases, leaving 13 bases between them. CDR1 is SGHRS, CDR2 YFSETQ, per germline. CDR3: CASTAGGGGANVLTF. CDR3 DNA sequence: TGCGCCAGCACTGCAGGGGGAGGTGGGGCCAACGTCCTGACTTTC.

This clone was seen a handful of times. At one boundary the junction diverges from the germline segment, which might be a read error. The V call is TRBV13, the J call TRBJ1-6; 7 bases map to TRBD1. Per the germline V gene, CDR1 is PRHDT and CDR2 is FYEKMQ (reference sequence). The CDR3 consists of 13 residues. CDR3 coding DNA: TGTGCCAGCAGCCTAGGGACAGAGGTACCCCTCCACTTT. Translation: CASSLGTEVPLHF.

This chain uses TRBV9 with TRBJ2-1; D is unclear. The CDR3 sequence is 13 residues long. V was trimmed by 0 bases and J by 7 bases, leaving 8 bases between them. CDR1 and CDR2 from the germline V gene are SGDLS and YYNGEE. In DNA, the CDR3 is TGTGCCAGCAGCGTAGGGGTAGCAAATGAGCAGTTCTTC. This gives the protein CASSVGVANEQFF.

This clone appeared a few times. The gene calls are TRBV7-2 and TRBJ1-5; tentative D call: TRBD1 (5 bases). From germline, CDR1 is SGHTA and CDR2 FQGNSA. The CDR3 runs 15 residues. V gave up 1 base and J gave up 3 bases, with 10 bases separating them. The CDR3 protein is CASSLVGQNNQPQHF. Here the CDR3 DNA reads TGTGCCAGCAGCTTAGTGGGGCAGAACAATCAGCCCCAGCATTTT.

The chain has TRBV5-1 and TRBJ2-1; 9 nucleotides align to TRBD1. CDR1 SGHRS and CDR2 YFSETQ come from the germline V gene. This CDR3 spans 14 amino acids. Trimming removed 4 bases from V and 8 bases from J; junction bases left unmatched: 7. The CDR3 region has the DNA TGCGCCAGCAGCCGAGACAGGGGGGCGGATGAGCAGTTCTTC. The encoded protein is CASSRDRGADEQFF.

The chain has TRBV6-6 and TRBJ2-7; a possible D gene is TRBD1 (6 bases). The CDR3 runs to 14 residues. Deletions cut 2 bases from V and 2 bases from J, with 10 bases between. The germline V gene encodes CDR1 MNHNY and CDR2 SVGAGI (reference sequence). The CDR3 nucleotides read TGTGCCAGCAGTTACAACCCAGGGGCCTACGAGCAGTACTTC. Translation: CASSYNPGAYEQYF.

The gene calls are TRBV11-2 and TRBJ1-2, with a possible D match to TRBD1 (5 bases). The germline V and J ends were trimmed by 1 base and 6 bases, with 24 bases remaining between them. This CDR3 spans 18 amino acids. CDR1 is SGHAT, CDR2 FQNNGV, per germline. CDR3 bases: TGTGCCAGCAGCTTAGCCCAGGCGCGGGGCCCCGCGGGGAATGGCTACACCTTC. Translated: CASSLAQARGPAGNGYTF.

The CDR3 DNA is TGCAGCGGTTCAGGGGATGCCTACAATGAGCAGTTCTTC. Translation: CSGSGDAYNEQFF. The J gene is TRBJ2-1, the V gene TRBV29-1, with D possibly being TRBD1 (6 bases). The CDR3 runs 13 residues. Germline CDR1 and CDR2: SQVTM and ANQGSEA. V was trimmed by 7 bases and J by 2 bases, leaving 12 bases between them.

The chain joins TRBV6-1 to TRBJ1-1, with D possibly being TRBD1 (5 bases). Trimming stripped 1 base from V and 1 base from J, with 7 bases between. There are 14 residues in the CDR3. Germline V gene lookup returns CDR1 MNHNS and CDR2 SASEGT. The CDR3 region has the DNA TGTGCCAGCAGTGAAGGGGGCTCGAACACTGAAGCTTTCTTT. Encoded protein: CASSEGGSNTEAFF.

V usage is TRBV2 and J usage is TRBJ1-6, with a possible D match to TRBD1 (5 bases). The CDR3 totals 15 residues. The V end was cut by 4 bases, the J end by 0 bases, with 7 bases between. Germline V CDR1 and CDR2: SNHLY, FYNNEI. Here the CDR3 DNA reads TGTGCCAGCAGTGCAGACAGCTCCTATAATTCACCCCTCCACTTT. It yields the protein CASSADSSYNSPLHF.

The V and J genes are TRBV15 and TRBJ2-3, with 16 bases lining up with TRBD2. Trimming at V came to 0 bases and at J to 5 bases, leaving 5 bases not matched to a gene. There are 18 residues in the CDR3. CDR1 and CDR2 (germline): LNHNV, YYDKDF (reference sequence). The CDR3: CATSREGTSGGAQDTQYF. The CDR3 DNA reads as TGTGCCACCAGCAGAGAAGGGACTAGCGGGGGGGCCCAAGATACGCAGTATTTT.

This chain uses TRBV3-1 (or the pseudogene TRBV3-2) with TRBJ2-5; D not resolved. Looked up from germline, CDR1 is LGHDT and CDR2 is YNNKEL (reference sequence). The CDR3 runs to 15 residues. V shed 0 bases and J shed 1 base, with 9 bases lying between them. The CDR3 DNA follows: TGTGCCAGCAGCCAAGATTTAGCAGCCCAAGAGACCCAGTACTTC. It specifies CASSQDLAAQETQYF.

The gene calls are TRBV10-1 and TRBJ2-2; D ambiguous. The CDR3 is 15 residues long. Germline CDR1 reads WNHNN; CDR2 reads SYGVQD (reference sequence). Trimming pared 0 bases from V and 4 bases from J, leaving 9 bases between. In DNA, the CDR3 is TGCGCCAGCAGTGAGTCACGACTGGCCACCGGGGAGCTGTTTTTT. It yields the protein CASSESRLATGELFF.

This clone was seen more than once but under ten times. The chain couples TRBV15 to TRBJ1-1; D remains ambiguous. Trimming cost V 0 bases and J 1 base, with 6 bases left between them. Germline values: CDR1 LNHNV, CDR2 YYDKDF (reference sequence). The CDR3 has 14 residues. This chain's CDR3 is CATSRDGRNTEAFF. DNA of the CDR3: TGTGCCACCAGCAGAGATGGGCGGAACACTGAAGCTTTCTTT.

This chain joins TRBV30 and TRBJ1-3, with 10 bases aligning to TRBD1. Germline loops: CDR1 GTSNPN, CDR2 SVGIG (reference sequence). The junction had 10 bases not matched to a gene; V was cut back by 4 bases and J by 1 base. The CDR3 is made up of 17 amino acids. This CDR3 is CAWTRTGGVMSGNTIYF. The DNA for the CDR3 is TGTGCCTGGACCCGGACAGGGGGAGTCATGTCTGGAAACACCATATATTTT.

The chain has TRBV29-1 and TRBJ2-5; D might be TRBD1 (5 bases). The V end was cut by 5 bases, the J end by 7 bases, with 17 bases between. The CDR3 loop spans 13 amino acids. Germline-derived CDR1 and CDR2 are SQVTM and ANQGSEA. Here the CDR3 reads CSVRLDSRGTQYF. The CDR3 region has the DNA TGCAGCGTTCGATTAGACAGTCGAGGGACCCAGTACTTC.

This clone was counted a single time. This chain links TRBV19 with TRBJ1-1; D gene unclear. The CDR3 covers 15 residues. Germline V gene lookup returns CDR1 LNHDA and CDR2 SQIVND (reference sequence). Trimming removed 6 bases from V and 4 bases from J, with 18 bases in between. The DNA for the CDR3 is TGTGCCAGTAGGGCCCTAGAAGGCCCGGGCACTGAAGCTTTCTTT. It specifies CASRALEGPGTEAFF.

This clone has a handful of counts. The CDR3 protein is CASSLLVLRGGSGELFF. In DNA, the CDR3 is TGTGCCAGCAGCTTACTGGTTTTGAGGGGGGGCTCCGGGGAGCTGTTTTTT. The rearrangement joins TRBV7-8 to TRBJ2-2; D perhaps matches TRBD2 (7 bases). V was pared by 2 bases and J by 6 bases, with 19 bases between. The CDR3 consists of 17 residues. The germline CDR1 and CDR2 sequences are SGHVS and FQNEAQ. The full variable domain, completed using reference TRBV7-8 and TRBJ2-2, is GAGVSQSPRYKVAKRGQDVALRCDPISGHVSLFWYQQALGQGPEFLTYFQNEAQLDKSGLPSDRFFAERPEGSVSTLKIQRTQQEDSAVYLCASSLLVLRGGSGELFFGEGSRLTVL.

The chain links TRBV6-5 to TRBJ2-7; TRBD1 is a possible D gene (6 bases). CDR1 and CDR2 from the germline V gene are MNHEY and SVGAGI. Trimming stripped 10 bases from V and 1 base from J, with 11 bases between. CDR3 length equals 12 residues. The CDR3 sequence: CATGRGSYEQYF. In DNA, the CDR3 is TGTGCCACCGGCAGGGGTTCCTACGAGCAGTACTTC.

The chain has TRBV5-1 and TRBJ1-3; the D is unclear. Per germline, CDR1 SGHRS and CDR2 YFSETQ. This CDR3 region has 14 residues. The ends were cut back, 4 bases at V and 8 bases at J, with 16 bases in the middle. The CDR3 loop is CASSPGLAADTIYF. As DNA, the CDR3 is TGCGCCAGCAGCCCGGGTCTCGCCGCGGACACCATATATTTT.

J is TRBJ2-7 and V is TRBV5-1; 8 nucleotides match TRBD2. This CDR3 has 16 residues. The germline V gene has CDR1 SGHRS and CDR2 YFSETQ. The V and J ends lost 0 bases and 3 bases, in that order; junction bases with no gene match: 8. The DNA of the CDR3 is TGCGCCAGCAGCTTGGAGTCTGCGGGGGGAATCTACGAGCAGTACTTC. Amino acids: CASSLESAGGIYEQYF.

The genes are TRBV30 and TRBJ1-2; 8 bases align to TRBD1. V was pared by 4 bases and J by 1 base, with 2 bases of the junction left unmatched. Germline V CDR1 and CDR2: GTSNPN, SVGIG (reference sequence). The CDR3 runs to 13 residues. The CDR3 DNA sequence: TGTGCCTGGACCGGACAGGGTAACTATGGCTACACCTTC. Protein product: CAWTGQGNYGYTF.

The chain has TRBV2 and TRBJ1-2; the D gene is possibly TRBD1 (5 bases). Germline V CDR1 and CDR2: SNHLY, FYNNEI. The ends were cut back, 6 bases at V and 4 bases at J, with 12 bases in the middle. CDR3 length equals 13 residues. This chain's CDR3 is CASSQTDSYGYTF. In DNA, the CDR3 is TGTGCCAGCAGCCAGACAGACTCCTATGGCTACACCTTC.